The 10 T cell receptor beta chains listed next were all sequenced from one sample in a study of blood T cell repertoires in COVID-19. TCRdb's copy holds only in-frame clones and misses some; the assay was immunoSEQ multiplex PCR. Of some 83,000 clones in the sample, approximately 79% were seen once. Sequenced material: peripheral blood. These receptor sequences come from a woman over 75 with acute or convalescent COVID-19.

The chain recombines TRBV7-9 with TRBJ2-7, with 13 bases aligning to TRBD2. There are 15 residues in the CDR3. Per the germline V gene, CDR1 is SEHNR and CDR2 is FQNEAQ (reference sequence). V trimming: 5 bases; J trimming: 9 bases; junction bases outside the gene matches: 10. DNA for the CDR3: TGTGCCAGCAGCCTTGGACTAGCGGGGGTTCAGGGGCAGTACTTC. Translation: CASSLGLAGVQGQYF.

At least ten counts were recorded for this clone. The CDR3 protein is CAWSVSAGFNYGYTF. The CDR3 bases are TGTGCCTGGAGTGTATCGGCAGGCTTTAACTATGGCTACACCTTC. The V and J genes are TRBV30 and TRBJ1-2; no clear D gene. Germline CDR1 is GTSNPN and CDR2 is SVGIG (reference sequence). This CDR3 spans 15 amino acids. The V end lost 0 bases, the J end lost 1 base, and 12 bases lay between the germline ends.

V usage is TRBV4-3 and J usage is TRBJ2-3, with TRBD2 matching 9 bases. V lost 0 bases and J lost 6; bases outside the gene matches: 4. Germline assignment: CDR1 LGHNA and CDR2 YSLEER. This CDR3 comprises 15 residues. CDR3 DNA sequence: TGCGCCAGCAGCCAAGACTTGACTAGCGGTGATACGCAGTATTTT. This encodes CASSQDLTSGDTQYF.

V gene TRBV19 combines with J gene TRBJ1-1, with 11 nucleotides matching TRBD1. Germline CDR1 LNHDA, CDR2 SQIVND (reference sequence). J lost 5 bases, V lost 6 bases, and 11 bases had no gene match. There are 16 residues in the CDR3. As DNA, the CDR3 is TGTGCCAGTAGCCCCGGGACAGGGGGGGTGAGGACTGAAGCTTTCTTT. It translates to CASSPGTGGVRTEAFF.

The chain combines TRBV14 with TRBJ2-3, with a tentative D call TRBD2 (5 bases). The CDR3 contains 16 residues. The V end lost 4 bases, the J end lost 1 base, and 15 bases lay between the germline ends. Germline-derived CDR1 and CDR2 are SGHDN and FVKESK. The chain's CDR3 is CASSLAEGWGTDTQYF. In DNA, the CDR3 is TGTGCCAGCAGCCTAGCTGAGGGCTGGGGCACAGATACGCAGTATTTT.

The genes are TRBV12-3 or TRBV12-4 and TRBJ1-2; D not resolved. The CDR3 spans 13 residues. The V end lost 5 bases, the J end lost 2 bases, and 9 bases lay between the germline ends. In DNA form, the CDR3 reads TGTGCCAGCAGTCCCGGAGTAAACTATGGCTACACCTTC. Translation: CASSPGVNYGYTF.

CDR3 sequence (DNA): TGTGCCAGTAGTATGCGGCAGCCTTCAAGGGGTTCCTACGAGCAGTACTTC. Its protein is CASSMRQPSRGSYEQYF. The gene calls are TRBV19 and TRBJ2-7, with D maybe TRBD1 (5 bases). The germline CDR1 and CDR2 sequences are LNHDA and SQIVND (reference sequence). Trimming left V 3 bases short and J 1 base short, with 19 bases between. The CDR3 has 17 amino acids.

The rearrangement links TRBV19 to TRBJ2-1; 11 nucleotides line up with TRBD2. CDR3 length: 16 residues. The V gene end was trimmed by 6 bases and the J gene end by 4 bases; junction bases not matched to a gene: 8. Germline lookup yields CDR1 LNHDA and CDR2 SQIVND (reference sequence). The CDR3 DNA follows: TGTGCCAGTAGCCCCTTCCCTAGCGGGGGGTACAATGAGCAGTTCTTC. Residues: CASSPFPSGGYNEQFF.

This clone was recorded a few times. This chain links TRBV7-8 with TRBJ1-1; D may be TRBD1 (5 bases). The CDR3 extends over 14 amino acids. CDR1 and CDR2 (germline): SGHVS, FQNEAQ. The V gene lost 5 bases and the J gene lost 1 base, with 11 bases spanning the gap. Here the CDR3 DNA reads TGTGCCAGCAGCAAGGGGTGGGCGAACACTGAAGCTTTCTTT. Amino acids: CASSKGWANTEAFF.

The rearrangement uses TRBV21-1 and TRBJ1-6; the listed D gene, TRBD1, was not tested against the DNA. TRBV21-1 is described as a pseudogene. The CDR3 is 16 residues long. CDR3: CASSDDRESYNSPLHF. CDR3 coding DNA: TGTGCCAGCAGCGACGACAGGGAGTCCTATAATTCACCCCTCCACTTT.